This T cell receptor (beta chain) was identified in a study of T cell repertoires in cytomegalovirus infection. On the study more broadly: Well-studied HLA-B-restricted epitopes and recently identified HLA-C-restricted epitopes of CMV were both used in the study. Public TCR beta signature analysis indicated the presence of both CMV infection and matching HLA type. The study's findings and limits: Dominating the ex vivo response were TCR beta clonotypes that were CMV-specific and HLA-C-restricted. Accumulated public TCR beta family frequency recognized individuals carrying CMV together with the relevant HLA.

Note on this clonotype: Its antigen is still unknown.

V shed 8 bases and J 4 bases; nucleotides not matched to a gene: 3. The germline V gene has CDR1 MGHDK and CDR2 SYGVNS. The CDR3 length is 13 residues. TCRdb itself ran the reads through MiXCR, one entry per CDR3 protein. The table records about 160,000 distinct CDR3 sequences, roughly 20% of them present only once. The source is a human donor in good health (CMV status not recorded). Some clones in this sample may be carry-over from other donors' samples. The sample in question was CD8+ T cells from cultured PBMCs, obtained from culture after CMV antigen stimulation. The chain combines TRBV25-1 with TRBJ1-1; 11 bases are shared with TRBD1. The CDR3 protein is CASWTGGGTEAFF. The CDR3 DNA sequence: TGTGCCAGCTGGACAGGGGGCGGCACTGAAGCTTTCTTT.